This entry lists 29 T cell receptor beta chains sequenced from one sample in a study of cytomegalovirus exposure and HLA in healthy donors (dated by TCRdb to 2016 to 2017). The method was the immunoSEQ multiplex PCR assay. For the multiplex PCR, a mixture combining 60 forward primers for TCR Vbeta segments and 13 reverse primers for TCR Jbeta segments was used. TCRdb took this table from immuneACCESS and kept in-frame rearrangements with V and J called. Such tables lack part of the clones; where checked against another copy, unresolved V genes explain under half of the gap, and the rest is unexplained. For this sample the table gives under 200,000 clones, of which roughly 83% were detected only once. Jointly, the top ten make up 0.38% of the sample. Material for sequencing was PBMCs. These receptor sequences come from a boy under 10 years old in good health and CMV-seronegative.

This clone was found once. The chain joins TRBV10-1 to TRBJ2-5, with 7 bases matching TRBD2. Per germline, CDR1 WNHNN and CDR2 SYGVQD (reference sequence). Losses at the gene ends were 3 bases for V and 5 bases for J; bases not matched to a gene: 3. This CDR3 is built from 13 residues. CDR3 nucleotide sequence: TGCGCCAGCAGTGATCTAGCGGAGGAGACCCAGTACTTC. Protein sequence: CASSDLAEETQYF.

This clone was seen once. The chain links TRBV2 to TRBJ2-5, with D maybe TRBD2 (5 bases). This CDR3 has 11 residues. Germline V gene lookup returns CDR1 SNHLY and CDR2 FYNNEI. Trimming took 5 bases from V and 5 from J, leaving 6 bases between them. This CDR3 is CASSTGETQYF. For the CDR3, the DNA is TGTGCCAGCAGTACGGGGGAGACCCAGTACTTC.

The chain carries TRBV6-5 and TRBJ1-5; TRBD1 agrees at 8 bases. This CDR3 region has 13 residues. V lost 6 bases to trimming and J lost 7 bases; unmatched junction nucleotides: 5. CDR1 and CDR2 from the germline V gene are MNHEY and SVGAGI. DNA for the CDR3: TGTGCCAGCAGAGACAGGGGCAGCCAGCCCCAGCATTTT. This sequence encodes CASRDRGSQPQHF.

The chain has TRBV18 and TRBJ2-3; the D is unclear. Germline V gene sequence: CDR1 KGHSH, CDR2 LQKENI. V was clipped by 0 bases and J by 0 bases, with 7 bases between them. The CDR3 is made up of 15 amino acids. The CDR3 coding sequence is TGTGCCAGCTCACCACCTTCAGTAAGCACAGATACGCAGTATTTT. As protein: CASSPPSVSTDTQYF.

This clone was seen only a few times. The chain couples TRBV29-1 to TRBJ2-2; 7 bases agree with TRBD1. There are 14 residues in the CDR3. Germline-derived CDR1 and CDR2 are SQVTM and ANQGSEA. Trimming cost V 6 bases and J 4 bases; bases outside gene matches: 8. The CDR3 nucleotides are TGCAGCGTCCCCGACAGGGAAGGCACCGGGGAGCTGTTTTTT. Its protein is CSVPDREGTGELFF.

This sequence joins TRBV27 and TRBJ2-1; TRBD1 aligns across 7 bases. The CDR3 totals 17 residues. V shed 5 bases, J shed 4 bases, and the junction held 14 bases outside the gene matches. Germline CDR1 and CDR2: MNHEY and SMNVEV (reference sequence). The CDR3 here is CASSRLQGSNAYNEQFF. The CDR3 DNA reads TGTGCCAGCAGTCGACTACAGGGGAGTAATGCATACAATGAGCAGTTCTTC.

The CDR3 reads CASSWGTSGEEQYF. The CDR3 bases are TGTGCCAGCAGTTGGGGGACTAGCGGAGAAGAGCAGTACTTC. This rearrangement joins TRBV27 to TRBJ2-7; TRBD2 matches at 11 bases. The V gene's germline CDR1 is MNHEY and CDR2 SMNVEV (reference sequence). V was clipped by 4 bases and J by 7 bases; unmatched bases: 6. The length of the CDR3 is 14 residues.

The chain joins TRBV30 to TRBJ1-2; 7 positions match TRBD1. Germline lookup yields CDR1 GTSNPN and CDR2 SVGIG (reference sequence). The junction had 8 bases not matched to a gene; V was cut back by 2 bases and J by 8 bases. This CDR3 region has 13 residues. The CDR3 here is CAWSFRQGGGYTF. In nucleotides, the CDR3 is TGTGCCTGGAGTTTCCGACAGGGTGGCGGCTACACCTTC.

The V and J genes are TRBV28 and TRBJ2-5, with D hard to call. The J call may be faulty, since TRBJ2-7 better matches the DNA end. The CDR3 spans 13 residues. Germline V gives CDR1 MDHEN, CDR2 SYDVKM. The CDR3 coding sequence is TGTGCCAGCAGTTTGGAGTACCACGACGAGCAGTACTTC. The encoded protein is CASSLEYHDEQYF.

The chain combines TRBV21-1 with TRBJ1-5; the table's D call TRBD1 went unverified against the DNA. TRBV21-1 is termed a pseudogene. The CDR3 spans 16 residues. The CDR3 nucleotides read TGTGCCAGCAGCTTCCCGGACAGGCAAAGCAATCAGCCCCAGCATTTT. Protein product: CASSFPDRQSNQPQHF.

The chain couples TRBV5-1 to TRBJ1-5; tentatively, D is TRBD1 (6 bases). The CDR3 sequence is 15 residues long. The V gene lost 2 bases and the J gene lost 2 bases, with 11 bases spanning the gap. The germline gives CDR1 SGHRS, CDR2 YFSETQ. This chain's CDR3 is CASSFGGAGNQPQHF. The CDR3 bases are TGCGCCAGCAGCTTTGGGGGGGCGGGCAATCAGCCCCAGCATTTT.

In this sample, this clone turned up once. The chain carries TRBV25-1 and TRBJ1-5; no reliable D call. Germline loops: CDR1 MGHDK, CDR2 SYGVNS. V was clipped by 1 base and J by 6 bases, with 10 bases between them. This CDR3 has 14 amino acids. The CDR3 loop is CASSELESSQPQHF. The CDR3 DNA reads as TGTGCCAGCAGTGAATTAGAATCGTCTCAGCCCCAGCATTTT.

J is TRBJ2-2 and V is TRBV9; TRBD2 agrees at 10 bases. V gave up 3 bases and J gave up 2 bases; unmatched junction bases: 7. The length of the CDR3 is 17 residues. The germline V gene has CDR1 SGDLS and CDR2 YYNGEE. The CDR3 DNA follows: TGTGCCAGCAGCGATCGGACTAGCGGAACAAACACCGGGGAGCTGTTTTTT. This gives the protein CASSDRTSGTNTGELFF.

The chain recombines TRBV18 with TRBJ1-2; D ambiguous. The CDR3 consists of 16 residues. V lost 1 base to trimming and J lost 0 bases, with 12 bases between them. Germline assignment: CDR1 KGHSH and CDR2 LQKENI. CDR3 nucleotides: TGTGCCAGCTCACCACGACCAGACACAGCTAACTATGGCTACACCTTC. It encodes CASSPRPDTANYGYTF.

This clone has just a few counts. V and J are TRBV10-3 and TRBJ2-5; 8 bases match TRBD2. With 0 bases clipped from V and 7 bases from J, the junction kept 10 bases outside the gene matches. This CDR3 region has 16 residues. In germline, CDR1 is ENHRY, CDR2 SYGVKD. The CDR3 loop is CAISESTSGRFGTQYF. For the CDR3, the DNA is TGTGCCATCAGTGAGTCTACGAGCGGGAGATTTGGGACCCAGTACTTC.

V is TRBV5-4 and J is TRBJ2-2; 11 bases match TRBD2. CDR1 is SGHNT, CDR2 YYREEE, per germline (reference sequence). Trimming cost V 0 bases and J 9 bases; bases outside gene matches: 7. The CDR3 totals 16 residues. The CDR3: CASSLELAGAPRELFF. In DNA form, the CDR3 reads TGTGCCAGCAGCTTGGAACTAGCGGGAGCCCCACGGGAGCTGTTTTTT.

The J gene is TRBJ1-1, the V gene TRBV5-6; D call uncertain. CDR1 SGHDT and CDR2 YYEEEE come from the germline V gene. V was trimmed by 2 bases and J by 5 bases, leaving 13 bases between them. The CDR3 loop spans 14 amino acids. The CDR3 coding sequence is TGTGCCAGCAGCTTACACGGGATGGGGACTGAAGCTTTCTTT. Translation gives CASSLHGMGTEAFF.

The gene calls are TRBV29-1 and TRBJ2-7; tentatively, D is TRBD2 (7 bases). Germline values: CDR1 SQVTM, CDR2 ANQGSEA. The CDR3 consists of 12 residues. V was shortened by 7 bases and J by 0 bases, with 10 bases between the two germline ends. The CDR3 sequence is CSGGGSSYEQYF. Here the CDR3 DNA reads TGCAGCGGGGGGGGCAGCTCCTACGAGCAGTACTTC.

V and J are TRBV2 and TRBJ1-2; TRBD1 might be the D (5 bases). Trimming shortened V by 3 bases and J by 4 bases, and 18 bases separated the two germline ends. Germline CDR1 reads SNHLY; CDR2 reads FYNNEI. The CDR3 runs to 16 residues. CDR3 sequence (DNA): TGTGCCAGCAGTGACTCACGGGCAGGGCCTGTCTATGGCTACACCTTC. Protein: CASSDSRAGPVYGYTF.

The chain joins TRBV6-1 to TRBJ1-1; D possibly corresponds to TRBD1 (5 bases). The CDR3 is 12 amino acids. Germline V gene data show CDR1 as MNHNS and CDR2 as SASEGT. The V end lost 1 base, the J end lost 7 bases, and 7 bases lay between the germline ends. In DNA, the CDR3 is TGTGCCAGCAGTGAAGGGGGACTTGAAGCTTTCTTT. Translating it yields CASSEGGLEAFF.

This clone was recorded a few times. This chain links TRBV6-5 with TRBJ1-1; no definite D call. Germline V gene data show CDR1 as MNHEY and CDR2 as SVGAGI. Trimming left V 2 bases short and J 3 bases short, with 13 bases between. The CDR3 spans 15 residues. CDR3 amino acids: CASSYVTTEYTEAFF. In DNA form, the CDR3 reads TGTGCCAGCAGTTACGTTACCACAGAATACACTGAAGCTTTCTTT.

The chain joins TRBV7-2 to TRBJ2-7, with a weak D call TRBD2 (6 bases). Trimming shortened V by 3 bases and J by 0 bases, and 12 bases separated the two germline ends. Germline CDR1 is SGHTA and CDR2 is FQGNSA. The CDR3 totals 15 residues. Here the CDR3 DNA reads TGTGCCAGCAGCTTTGGCGGGGCGAGCTCCTACGAGCAGTACTTC. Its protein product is CASSFGGASSYEQYF. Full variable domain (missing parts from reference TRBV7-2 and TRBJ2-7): GAGVSQSPSNKVTEKGKDVELRCDPISGHTALYWYRQSLGQGLEFLIYFQGNSAPDKSGLPSDRFSAERTGGSVSTLTIQRTQQEDSAVYLCASSFGGASSYEQYFGPGTRLTVT.

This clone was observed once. Here the CDR3 reads CASSLAPGLAGGMEQFF. CDR3 nucleotides: TGTGCCAGCAGCTTGGCTCCGGGACTAGCGGGAGGGATGGAGCAGTTCTTC. The chain is built from TRBV5-4 and TRBJ2-1; 16 bases are shared with TRBD2. The CDR3 consists of 17 residues. Losses at the gene ends were 0 bases for V and 10 bases for J; bases not matched to a gene: 7. The germline V gene encodes CDR1 SGHNT and CDR2 YYREEE (reference sequence).

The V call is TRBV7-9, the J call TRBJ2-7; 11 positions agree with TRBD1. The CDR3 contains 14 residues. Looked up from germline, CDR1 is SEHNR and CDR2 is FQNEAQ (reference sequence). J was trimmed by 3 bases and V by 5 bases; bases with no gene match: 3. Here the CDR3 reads CASSRGTGGYEQYF. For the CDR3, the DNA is TGTGCCAGCAGCAGAGGGACAGGGGGCTACGAGCAGTACTTC.

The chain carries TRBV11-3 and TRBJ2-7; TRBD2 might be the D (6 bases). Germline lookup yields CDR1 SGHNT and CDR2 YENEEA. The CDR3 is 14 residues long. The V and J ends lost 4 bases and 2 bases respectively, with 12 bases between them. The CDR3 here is CASSSPGSPYEQYF. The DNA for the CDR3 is TGTGCCAGCAGCTCCCCCGGGAGCCCCTACGAGCAGTACTTC.

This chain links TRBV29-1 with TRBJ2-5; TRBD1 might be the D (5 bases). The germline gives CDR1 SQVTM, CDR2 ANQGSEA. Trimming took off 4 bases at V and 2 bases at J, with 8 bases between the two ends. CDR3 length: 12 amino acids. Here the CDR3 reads CSVVGAQETQYF. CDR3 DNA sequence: TGCAGCGTTGTAGGGGCTCAAGAGACCCAGTACTTC.

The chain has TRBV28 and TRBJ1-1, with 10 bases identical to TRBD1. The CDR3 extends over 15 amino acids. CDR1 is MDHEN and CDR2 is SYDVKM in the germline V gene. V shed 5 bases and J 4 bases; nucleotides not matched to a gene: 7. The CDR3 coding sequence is TGTGCCAGCAGTCCACTGGACAGGGGGACCACTGAAGCTTTCTTT. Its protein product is CASSPLDRGTTEAFF. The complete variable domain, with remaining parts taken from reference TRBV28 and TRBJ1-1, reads DVKVTQSSRYLVKRTGEKVFLECVQDMDHENMFWYRQDPGLGLRLIYFSYDVKMKEKGDIPEGYSVSREKKERFSLILESASTNQTSMYLCASSPLDRGTTEAFFGQGTRLTVV.

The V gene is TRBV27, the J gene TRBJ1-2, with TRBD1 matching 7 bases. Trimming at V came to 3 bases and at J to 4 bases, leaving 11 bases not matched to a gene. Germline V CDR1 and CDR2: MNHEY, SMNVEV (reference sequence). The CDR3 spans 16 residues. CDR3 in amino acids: CASSFDLQGFPYGYTF. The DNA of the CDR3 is TGTGCCAGCAGTTTCGACCTACAGGGGTTCCCCTATGGCTACACCTTC.

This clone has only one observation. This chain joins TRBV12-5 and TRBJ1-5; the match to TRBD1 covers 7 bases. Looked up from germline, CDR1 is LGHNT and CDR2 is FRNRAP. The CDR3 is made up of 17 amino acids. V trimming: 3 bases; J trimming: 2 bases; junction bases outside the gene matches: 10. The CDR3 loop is CASGFLTGASGNQPQHF. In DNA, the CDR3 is TGTGCTAGTGGTTTCTTAACAGGGGCATCGGGCAATCAGCCCCAGCATTTT.